This record covers a single T cell receptor (beta chain). Its cognate antigen is unknown. This record comes from a study of OX40 agonist ivuxolimab in advanced cancers. Study context: Three patients showed partial responses: one hepatocellular carcinoma and two cutaneous melanoma cases. Overall study results and limits: The mean number of expanded clones was higher in CD8+ T cells than in CD4+.

V dropped 3 bases and J dropped 2 bases, with 8 bases sitting between them. Germline V gives CDR1 MNHNS, CDR2 SASEGT. This CDR3 spans 14 amino acids. Sequencing was performed with immunoSEQ multiplex PCR; in TCRdb, only in-frame clones are kept and a portion is missing. The data show tens of thousands of clones, 80% to 90% seen once. The sampling schedule covered blood at baseline, cycle 4 day 1, and cycle 7 day 1. The sequence was collected from an adult with an advanced solid tumor such as melanoma, head and neck, liver or kidney cancer. The V and J genes are TRBV6-1 and TRBJ2-1; possible D gene TRBD1, 6 bases. The input for sequencing was CD4+ or CD8+ T cells sorted from blood, taken in a trial of the OX40 agonist ivuxolimab. As DNA, the CDR3 is TGTGCCAGCAGTGACAGGGGCCCCTACAATGAGCAGTTCTTC. It is translated as CASSDRGPYNEQFF.